Included here is one T cell receptor beta chain sequence, with context. The antigen remains unidentified. Germline CDR1 reads SQVTM; CDR2 reads ANQGSEA. V was pared by 7 bases and J by 6 bases, with 14 bases between. This CDR3 has 12 amino acids. The data stem from a study of graft-versus-host responses after intestinal transplantation. Profiled with immunoSEQ multiplex PCR; TCRdb holds only in-frame clones, not every one. This repertoire shows roughly 70,000 clones, 84% found once; its top ten account for roughly 0.4%. The chain employs TRBV29-1 and TRBJ2-3; tentative D call: TRBD2 (5 bases). The sequences come from unstimulated CD4+ T cells sorted from spleen or lymph node cells, collected before transplant. The origin of this receptor is a human donor who was the organ donor for an intestinal transplant. The CDR3 DNA sequence: TGCAGCGCACGAAGCGGCCCCGATACGCAGTATTTT. It yields the protein CSARSGPDTQYF.